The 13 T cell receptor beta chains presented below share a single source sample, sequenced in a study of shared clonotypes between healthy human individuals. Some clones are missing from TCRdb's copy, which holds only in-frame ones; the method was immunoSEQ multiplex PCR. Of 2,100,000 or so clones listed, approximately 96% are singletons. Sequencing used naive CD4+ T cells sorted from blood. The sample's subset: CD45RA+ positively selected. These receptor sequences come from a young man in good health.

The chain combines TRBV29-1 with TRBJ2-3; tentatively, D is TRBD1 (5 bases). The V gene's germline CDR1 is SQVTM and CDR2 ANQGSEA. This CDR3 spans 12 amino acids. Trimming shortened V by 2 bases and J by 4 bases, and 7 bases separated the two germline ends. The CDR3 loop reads CSVEQGPDTQYF. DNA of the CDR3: TGCAGCGTTGAACAGGGCCCAGATACGCAGTATTTT.

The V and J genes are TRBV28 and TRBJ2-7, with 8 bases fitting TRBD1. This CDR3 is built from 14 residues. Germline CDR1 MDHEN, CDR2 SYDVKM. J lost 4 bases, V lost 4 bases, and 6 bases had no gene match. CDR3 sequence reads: CASSYGQGQYEQYF. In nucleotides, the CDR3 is TGTGCCAGCAGTTACGGACAGGGTCAGTACGAGCAGTACTTC.

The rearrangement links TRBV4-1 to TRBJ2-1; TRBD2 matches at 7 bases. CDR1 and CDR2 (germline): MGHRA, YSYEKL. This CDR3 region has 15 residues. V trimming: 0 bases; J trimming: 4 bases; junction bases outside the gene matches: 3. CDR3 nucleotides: TGCGCCAGCAGCCAAGAGGGAGGGAGGTACAATGAGCAGTTCTTC. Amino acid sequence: CASSQEGGRYNEQFF.

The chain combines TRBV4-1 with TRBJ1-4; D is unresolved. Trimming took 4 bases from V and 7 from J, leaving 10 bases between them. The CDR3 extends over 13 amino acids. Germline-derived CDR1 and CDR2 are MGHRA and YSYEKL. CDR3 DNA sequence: TGCGCCAGCAGCCGCGTAACCGGTGAAAAACTGTTTTTT. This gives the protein CASSRVTGEKLFF.

CDR3 DNA: TGTGCCAGCAGCCCCCTTAGCGGGAGAGGCGGTAATGAGCAGTTCTTC. Its protein product is CASSPLSGRGGNEQFF. The rearrangement links TRBV7-2 to TRBJ2-1; TRBD2 matches at 9 bases. The CDR3 has 16 residues. Germline V gene data show CDR1 as SGHTA and CDR2 as FQGNSA. V shed 5 bases, J shed 7 bases, and the junction held 12 bases outside the gene matches.

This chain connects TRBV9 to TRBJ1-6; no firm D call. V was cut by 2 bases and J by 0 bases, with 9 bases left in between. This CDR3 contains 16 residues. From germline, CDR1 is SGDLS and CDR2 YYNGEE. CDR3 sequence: CASSVRPSSYNSPLHF. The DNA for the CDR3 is TGTGCCAGCAGCGTCCGGCCGAGCTCCTATAATTCACCCCTCCACTTT.

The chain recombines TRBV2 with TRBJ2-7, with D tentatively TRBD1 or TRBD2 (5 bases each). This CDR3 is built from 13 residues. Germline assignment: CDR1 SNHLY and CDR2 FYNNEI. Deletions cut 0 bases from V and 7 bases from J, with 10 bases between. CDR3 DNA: TGTGCCAGCAGTGAAGCGCTGGGGGTTGAGCAGTACTTC. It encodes CASSEALGVEQYF.

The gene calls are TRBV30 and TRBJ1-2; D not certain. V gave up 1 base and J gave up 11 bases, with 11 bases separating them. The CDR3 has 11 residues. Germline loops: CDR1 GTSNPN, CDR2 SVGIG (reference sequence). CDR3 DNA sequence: TGTGCCTGGAGTGCCGACGGCGCTTACACCTTC. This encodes CAWSADGAYTF.

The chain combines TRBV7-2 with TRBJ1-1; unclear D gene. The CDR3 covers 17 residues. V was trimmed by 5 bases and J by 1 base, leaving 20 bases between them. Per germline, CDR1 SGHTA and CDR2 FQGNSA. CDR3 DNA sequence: TGTGCCAGCAGCGTCATTCTTGGTCTGGTCGGGAACACTGAAGCTTTCTTT. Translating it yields CASSVILGLVGNTEAFF.

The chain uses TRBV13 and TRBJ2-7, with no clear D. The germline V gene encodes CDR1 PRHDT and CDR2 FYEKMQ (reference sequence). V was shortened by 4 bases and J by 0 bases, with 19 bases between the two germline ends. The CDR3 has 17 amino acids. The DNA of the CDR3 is TGTGCCAGCAGCTCCCTGGATCTTACAAAGAGCTCCTACGAGCAGTACTTC. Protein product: CASSSLDLTKSSYEQYF. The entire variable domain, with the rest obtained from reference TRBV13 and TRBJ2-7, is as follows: AAGVIQSPRHLIKEKRETATLKCYPIPRHDTVYWYQQGPGQDPQFLISFYEKMQSDKGSIPDRFSAQQFSDYHSELNMSSLELGDSALYFCASSSLDLTKSSYEQYFGPGTRLTVT.

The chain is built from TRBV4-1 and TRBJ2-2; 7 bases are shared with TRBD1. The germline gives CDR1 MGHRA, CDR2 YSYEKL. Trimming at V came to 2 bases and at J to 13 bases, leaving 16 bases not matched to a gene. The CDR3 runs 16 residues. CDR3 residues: CASSQQTGRRVEVLFF. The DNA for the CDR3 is TGCGCCAGCAGCCAACAGACAGGGAGAAGGGTTGAGGTGCTGTTTTTT.

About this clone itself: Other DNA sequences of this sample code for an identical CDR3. This chain's CDR3 is CASSLGGLSTDTQYF. DNA of the CDR3: TGTGCCAGCAGCTTAGGCGGCCTTAGCACAGATACGCAGTATTTT. V is TRBV7-2 and J is TRBJ2-3; D remains ambiguous. Per the germline V gene, CDR1 is SGHTA and CDR2 is FQGNSA. The CDR3 runs 15 residues. Trimming left V 1 base short and J 0 bases short, with 8 bases between. The entire variable domain, with the rest obtained from reference TRBV7-2 and TRBJ2-3, is as follows: GAGVSQSPSNKVTEKGKDVELRCDPISGHTALYWYRQSLGQGLEFLIYFQGNSAPDKSGLPSDRFSAERTGGSVSTLTIQRTQQEDSAVYLCASSLGGLSTDTQYFGPGTRLTVL.

The CDR3 spells CASSLILSDGYTF. As DNA, the CDR3 is TGCGCCAGCAGCTTGATACTGAGTGATGGCTACACCTTC. J is TRBJ1-2 and V is TRBV5-1; D remains ambiguous. The CDR3 consists of 13 residues. Trimming cost V 1 base and J 6 bases, with 10 bases left between them. The V gene's germline CDR1 is SGHRS and CDR2 YFSETQ.